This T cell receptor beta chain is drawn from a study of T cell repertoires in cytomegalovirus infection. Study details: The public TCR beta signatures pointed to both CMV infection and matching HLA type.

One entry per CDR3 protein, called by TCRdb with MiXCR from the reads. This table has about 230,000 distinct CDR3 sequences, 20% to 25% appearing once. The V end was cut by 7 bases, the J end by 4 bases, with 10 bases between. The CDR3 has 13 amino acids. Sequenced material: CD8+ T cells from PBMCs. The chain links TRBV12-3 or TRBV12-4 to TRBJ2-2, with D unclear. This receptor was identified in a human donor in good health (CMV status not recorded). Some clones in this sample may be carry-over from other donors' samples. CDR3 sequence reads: CASKGTLTGELFF. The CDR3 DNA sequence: TGTGCCAGCAAGGGAACCCTCACCGGGGAGCTGTTTTTT.